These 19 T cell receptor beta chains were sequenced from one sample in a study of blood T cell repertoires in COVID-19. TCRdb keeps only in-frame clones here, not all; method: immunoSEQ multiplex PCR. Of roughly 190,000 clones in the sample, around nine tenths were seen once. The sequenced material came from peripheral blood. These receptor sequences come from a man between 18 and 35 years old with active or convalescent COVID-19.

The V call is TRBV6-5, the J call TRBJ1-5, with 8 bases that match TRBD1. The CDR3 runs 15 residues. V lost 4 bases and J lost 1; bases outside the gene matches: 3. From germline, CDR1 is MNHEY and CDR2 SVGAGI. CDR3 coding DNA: TGTGCCAGCAGTTTTTACAGGGGGAGCAATCAGCCCCAGCATTTT. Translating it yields CASSFYRGSNQPQHF.

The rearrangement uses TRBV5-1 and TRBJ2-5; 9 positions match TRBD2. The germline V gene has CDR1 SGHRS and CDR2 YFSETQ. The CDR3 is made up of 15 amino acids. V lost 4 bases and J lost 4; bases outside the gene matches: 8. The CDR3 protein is CASSPSGDLPETQYF. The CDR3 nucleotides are TGCGCCAGCAGCCCTAGCGGGGACCTCCCAGAGACCCAGTACTTC. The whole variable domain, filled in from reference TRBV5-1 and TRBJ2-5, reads KAGVTQTPRYLIKTRGQQVTLSCSPISGHRSVSWYQQTPGQGLQFLFEYFSETQRNKGNFPGRFSGRQFSNSRSEMNVSTLELGDSALYLCASSPSGDLPETQYFGPGTRLLVL.

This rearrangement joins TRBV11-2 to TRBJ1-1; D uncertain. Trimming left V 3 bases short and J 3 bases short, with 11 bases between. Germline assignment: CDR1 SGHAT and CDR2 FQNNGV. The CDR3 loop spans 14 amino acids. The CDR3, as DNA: TGTGCCAGCAGCTTTAGCATGGTTGACACTGAAGCTTTCTTT. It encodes CASSFSMVDTEAFF.

This CDR3 is CASRIGTPLRDTQYF. The CDR3 nucleotides read TGTGCCAGCAGGATAGGGACTCCCCTTCGAGATACGCAGTATTTT. The rearrangement uses TRBV7-9 and TRBJ2-3; tentative D call: TRBD2 (6 bases). Trimming pared 6 bases from V and 5 bases from J, leaving 18 bases between. There are 15 residues in the CDR3. The germline CDR1 and CDR2 sequences are SEHNR and FQNEAQ (reference sequence).

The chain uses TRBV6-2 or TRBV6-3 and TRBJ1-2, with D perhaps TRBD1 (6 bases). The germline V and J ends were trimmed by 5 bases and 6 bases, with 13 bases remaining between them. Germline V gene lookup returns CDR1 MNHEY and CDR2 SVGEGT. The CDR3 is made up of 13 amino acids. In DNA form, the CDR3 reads TGTGCCAGCAGTGTACAGGGTTCCAATGGCTACACCTTC. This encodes CASSVQGSNGYTF.

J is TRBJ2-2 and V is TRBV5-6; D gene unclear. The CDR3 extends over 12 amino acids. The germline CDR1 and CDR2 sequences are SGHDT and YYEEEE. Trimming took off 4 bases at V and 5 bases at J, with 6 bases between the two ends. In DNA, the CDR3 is TGTGCCAGCAGCGCGACAACCGGGGAGCTGTTTTTT. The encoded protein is CASSATTGELFF.

The CDR3 region has the DNA TGTGCCAGCAGACCCAGGGGTAATCCGAGCAATCAGCCCCAGCATTTT. The encoded protein is CASRPRGNPSNQPQHF. This sequence joins TRBV27 and TRBJ1-5; D may be TRBD1 (6 bases). The germline CDR1 and CDR2 sequences are MNHEY and SMNVEV (reference sequence). Trimming left V 6 bases short and J 1 base short, with 16 bases between. This CDR3 has 16 amino acids.

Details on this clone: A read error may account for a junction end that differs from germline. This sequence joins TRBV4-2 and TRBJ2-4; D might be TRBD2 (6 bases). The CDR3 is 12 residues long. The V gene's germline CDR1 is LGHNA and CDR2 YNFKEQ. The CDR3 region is CASSQAVGPGVF. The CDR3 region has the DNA TGTGCCAGCAGCCAAGCCGTAGGACCGGGGGTCTTC.

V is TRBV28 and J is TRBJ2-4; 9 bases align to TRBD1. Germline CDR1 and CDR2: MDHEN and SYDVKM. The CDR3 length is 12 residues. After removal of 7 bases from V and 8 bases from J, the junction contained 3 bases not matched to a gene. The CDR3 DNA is TGTGCCAGCAATGGACAGGGGTACATTCAGTACTTC. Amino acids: CASNGQGYIQYF.

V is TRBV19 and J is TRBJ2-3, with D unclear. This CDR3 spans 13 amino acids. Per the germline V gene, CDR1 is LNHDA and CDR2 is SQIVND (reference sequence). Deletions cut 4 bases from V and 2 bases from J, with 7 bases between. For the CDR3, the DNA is TGTGCCAGTAGTAACCGGGTCACAGATACGCAGTATTTT. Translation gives CASSNRVTDTQYF.

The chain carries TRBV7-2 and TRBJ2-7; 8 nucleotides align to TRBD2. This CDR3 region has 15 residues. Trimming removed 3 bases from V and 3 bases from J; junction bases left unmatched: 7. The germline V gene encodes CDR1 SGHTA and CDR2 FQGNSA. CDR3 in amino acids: CASSFLAGSNYEQYF. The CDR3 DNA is TGTGCCAGCAGCTTCTTAGCGGGATCCAACTACGAGCAGTACTTC.

The CDR3 reads CASSRMEYGYTF. The CDR3 DNA reads TGTGCCAGTAGTCGGATGGAGTATGGCTACACCTTC. This chain joins TRBV19 and TRBJ1-2; the D is unclear. The CDR3 runs 12 residues. Trimming removed 5 bases at V and 5 bases at J, with 9 bases between. From germline, CDR1 is LNHDA and CDR2 SQIVND (reference sequence).

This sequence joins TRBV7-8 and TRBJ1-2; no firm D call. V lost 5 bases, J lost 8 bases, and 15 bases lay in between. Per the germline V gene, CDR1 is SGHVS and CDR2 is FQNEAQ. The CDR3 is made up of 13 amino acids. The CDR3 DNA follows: TGTGCCAGCAGCCGAAGACGGGAAGGCGGCTACACCTTC. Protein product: CASSRRREGGYTF.

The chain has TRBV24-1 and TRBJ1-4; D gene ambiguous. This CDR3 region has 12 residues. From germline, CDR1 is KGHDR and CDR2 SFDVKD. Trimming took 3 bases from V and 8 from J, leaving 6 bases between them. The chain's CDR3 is CATSDRGEKLFF. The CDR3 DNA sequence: TGTGCCACCAGTGATCGAGGGGAAAAACTGTTTTTT.

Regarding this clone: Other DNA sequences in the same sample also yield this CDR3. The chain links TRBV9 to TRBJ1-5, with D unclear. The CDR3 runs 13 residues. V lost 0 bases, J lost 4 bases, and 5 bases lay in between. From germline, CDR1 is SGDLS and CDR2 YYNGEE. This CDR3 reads CASSVGENQPQHF. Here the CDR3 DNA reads TGTGCCAGCAGCGTAGGTGAGAATCAGCCCCAGCATTTT.

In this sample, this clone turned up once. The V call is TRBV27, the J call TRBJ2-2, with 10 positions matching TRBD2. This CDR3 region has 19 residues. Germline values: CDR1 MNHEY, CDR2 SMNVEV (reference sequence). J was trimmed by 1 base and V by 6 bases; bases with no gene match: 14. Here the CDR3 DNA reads TGTGCCAGCAGAAGGCTTCTAAGCGGGGGGGCCGGGAACACCGGGGAGCTGTTTTTT. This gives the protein CASRRLLSGGAGNTGELFF.

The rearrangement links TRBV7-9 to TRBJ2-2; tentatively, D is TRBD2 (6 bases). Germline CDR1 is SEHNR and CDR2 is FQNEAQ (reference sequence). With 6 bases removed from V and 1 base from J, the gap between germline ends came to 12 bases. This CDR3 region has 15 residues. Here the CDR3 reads CASSQSGLNTGELFF. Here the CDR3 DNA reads TGTGCCAGCAGTCAAAGCGGGCTGAACACCGGGGAGCTGTTTTTT.

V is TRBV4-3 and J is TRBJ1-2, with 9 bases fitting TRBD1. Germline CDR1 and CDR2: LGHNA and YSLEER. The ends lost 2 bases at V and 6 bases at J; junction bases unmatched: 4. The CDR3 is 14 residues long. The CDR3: CASSQTGGGHGYTF. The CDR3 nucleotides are TGCGCCAGCAGCCAAACAGGGGGCGGTCATGGCTACACCTTC.

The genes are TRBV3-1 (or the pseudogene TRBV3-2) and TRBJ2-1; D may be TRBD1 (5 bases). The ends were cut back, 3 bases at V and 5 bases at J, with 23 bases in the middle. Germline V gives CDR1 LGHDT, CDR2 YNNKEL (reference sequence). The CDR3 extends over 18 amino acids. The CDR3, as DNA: TGTGCCAGCAGCCATCAAGGTGTGGTGGGATGGGGCAACAATGAGCAGTTCTTC. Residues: CASSHQGVVGWGNNEQFF.